The clone carrying this T cell receptor (beta chain) was found once. This sample is part of a study of CD8 T cells in Susac syndrome. The authors reverse transcribed 0.5 to 1 ug RNA with random hexamers. TCRdb re-called the immunoSEQ multiplex PCR reads with MiXCR, one entry per CDR3 protein. The sample lists more than 100,000 distinct CDR3 sequences, over 90% occurring once. Sequencing of TCR beta, carried out with a high-throughput approach, was applied to CD8+ and CD4+ T cells from the blood. The clonotype was recovered from a human donor with Susac syndrome. The sample was CD4+ T cells from PBMCs.

As DNA, the CDR3 is TGTGCCAGCAGCCTTGGGCTAGCGAGCTCCTACGAGCAGTACTTC. Translation gives CASSLGLASSYEQYF. The chain employs TRBV12-3 or TRBV12-4 and TRBJ2-7; D may be TRBD2 (6 bases). This CDR3 has 15 residues. Trimming took off 6 bases at V and 0 bases at J, with 15 bases between the two ends.